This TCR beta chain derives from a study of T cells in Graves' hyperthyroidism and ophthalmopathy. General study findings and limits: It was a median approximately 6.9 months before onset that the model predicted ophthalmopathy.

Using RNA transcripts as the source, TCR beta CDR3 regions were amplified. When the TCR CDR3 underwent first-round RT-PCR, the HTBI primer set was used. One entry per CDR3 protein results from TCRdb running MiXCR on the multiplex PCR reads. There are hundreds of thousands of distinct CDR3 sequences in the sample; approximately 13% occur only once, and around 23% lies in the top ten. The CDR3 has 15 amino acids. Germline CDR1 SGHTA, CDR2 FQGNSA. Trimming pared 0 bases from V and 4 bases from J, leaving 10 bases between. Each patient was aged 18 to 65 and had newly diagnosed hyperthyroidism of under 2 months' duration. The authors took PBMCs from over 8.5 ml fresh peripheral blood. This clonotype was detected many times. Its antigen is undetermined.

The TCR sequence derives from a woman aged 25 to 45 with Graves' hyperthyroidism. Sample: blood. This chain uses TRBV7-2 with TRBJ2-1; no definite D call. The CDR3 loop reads CASSLARSSYNEQFF. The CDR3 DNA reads TGTGCCAGCAGCTTAGCGCGTTCAAGTTACAATGAGCAGTTCTTC. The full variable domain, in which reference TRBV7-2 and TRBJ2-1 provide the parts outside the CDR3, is GAGVSQSPSNKVTEKGKDVELRCDPISGHTALYWYRQSLGQGLEFLIYFQGNSAPDKSGLPSDRFSAERTGGSVSTLTIQRTQQEDSAVYLCASSLARSSYNEQFFGPGTRLTVL.